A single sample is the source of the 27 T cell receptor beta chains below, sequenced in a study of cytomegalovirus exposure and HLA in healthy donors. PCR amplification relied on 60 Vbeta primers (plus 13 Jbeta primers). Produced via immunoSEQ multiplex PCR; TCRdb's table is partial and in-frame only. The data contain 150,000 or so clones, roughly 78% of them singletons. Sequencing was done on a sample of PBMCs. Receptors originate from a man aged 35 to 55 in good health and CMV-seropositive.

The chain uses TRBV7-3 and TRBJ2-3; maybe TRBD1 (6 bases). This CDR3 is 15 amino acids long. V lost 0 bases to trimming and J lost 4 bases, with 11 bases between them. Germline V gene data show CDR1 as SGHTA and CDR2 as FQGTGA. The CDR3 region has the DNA TGTGCCAGCAGCTTAACGGGGGCTAAAGCAGATACGCAGTATTTT. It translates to CASSLTGAKADTQYF. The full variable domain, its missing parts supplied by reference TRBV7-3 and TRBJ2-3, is GAGVSQTPSNKVTEKGKYVELRCDPISGHTALYWYRQSLGQGPEFLIYFQGTGAADDSGLPNDRFFAVRPEGSVSTLKIQRTERGDSAVYLCASSLTGAKADTQYFGPGTRLTVL.

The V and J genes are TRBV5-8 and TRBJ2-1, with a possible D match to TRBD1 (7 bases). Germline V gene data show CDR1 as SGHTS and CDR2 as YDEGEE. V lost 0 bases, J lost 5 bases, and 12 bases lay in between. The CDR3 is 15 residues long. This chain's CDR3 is CASSLGRGRNNEQFF. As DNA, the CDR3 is TGTGCCAGCAGCTTGGGGAGGGGGCGCAACAATGAGCAGTTCTTC. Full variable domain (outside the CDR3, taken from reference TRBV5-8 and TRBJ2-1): EAGVTQSPTHLIKTRGQQATLRCSPISGHTSVYWYQQALGLGLQFLLWYDEGEERNRGNFPPRFSGRQFPNYSSELNVNALELEDSALYLCASSLGRGRNNEQFFGPGTRLTVL.

CDR3: CASSQGGYGSYNEQFF. Here the CDR3 DNA reads TGCGCCAGCAGCCAAGGTGGATACGGGTCCTACAATGAGCAGTTCTTC. The chain has TRBV4-3 and TRBJ2-1; no definite D call. Germline V gene lookup returns CDR1 LGHNA and CDR2 YSLEER. The CDR3 is 16 residues long. Trimming removed 1 base from V and 1 base from J, with 11 bases in between.

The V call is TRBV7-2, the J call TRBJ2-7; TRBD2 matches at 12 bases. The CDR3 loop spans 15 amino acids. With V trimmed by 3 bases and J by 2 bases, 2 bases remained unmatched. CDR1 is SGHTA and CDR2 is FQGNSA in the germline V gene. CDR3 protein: CASSFLAGGPYEQYF. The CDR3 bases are TGTGCCAGCAGCTTCCTAGCGGGAGGGCCCTACGAGCAGTACTTC.

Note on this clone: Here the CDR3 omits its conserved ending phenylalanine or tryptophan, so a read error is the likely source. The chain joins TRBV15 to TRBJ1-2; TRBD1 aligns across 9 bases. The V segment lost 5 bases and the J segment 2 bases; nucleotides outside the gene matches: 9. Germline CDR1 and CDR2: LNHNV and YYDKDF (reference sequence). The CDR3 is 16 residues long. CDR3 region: CATSPGQGARNYGYTL. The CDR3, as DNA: TGTGCCACCAGCCCGGGACAGGGAGCGCGGAACTATGGCTACACCCTC.

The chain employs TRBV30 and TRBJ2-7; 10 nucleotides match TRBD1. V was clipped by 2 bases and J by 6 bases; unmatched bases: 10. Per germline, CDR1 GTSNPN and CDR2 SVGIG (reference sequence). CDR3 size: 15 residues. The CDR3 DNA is TGTGCCTGGAGTCCTCGGACAGGGGGTTTCCGCGAGCAGTACTTC. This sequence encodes CAWSPRTGGFREQYF.

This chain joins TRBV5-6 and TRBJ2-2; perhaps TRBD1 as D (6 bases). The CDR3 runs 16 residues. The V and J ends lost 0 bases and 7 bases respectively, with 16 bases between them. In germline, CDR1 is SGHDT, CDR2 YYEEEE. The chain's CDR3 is CASSLGGGILSGELFF. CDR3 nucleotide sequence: TGTGCCAGCAGCTTGGGAGGGGGAATATTGAGCGGGGAGCTGTTTTTT.

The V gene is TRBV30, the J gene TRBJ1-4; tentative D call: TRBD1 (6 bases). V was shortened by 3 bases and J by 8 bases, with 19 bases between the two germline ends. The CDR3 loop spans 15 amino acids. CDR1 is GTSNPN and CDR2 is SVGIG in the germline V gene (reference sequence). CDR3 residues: CAWSPTAGAQEKLFF. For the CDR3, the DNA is TGTGCCTGGAGCCCTACGGCGGGGGCTCAGGAAAAACTGTTTTTT.

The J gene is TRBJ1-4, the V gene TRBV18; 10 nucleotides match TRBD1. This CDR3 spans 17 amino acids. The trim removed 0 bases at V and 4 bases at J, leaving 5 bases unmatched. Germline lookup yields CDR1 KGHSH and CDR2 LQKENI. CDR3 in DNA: TGTGCCAGCTCACCACCGGGGACAGGGGCTGGTAATGAAAAACTGTTTTTT. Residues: CASSPPGTGAGNEKLFF.

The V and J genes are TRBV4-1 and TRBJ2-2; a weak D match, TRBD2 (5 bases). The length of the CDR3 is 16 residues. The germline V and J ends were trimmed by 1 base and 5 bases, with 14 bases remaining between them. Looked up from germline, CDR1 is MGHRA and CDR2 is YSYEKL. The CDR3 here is CASSQGPSDSTGELFF. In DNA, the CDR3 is TGCGCCAGCAGCCAAGGACCCTCGGACTCGACCGGGGAGCTGTTTTTT.

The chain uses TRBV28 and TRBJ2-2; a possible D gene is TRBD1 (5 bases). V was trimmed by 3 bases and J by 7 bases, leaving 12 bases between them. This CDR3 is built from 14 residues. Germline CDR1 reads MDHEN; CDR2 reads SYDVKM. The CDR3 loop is CASSFFGAGGELFF. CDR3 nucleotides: TGTGCCAGCAGTTTTTTTGGGGCTGGCGGGGAGCTGTTTTTT.

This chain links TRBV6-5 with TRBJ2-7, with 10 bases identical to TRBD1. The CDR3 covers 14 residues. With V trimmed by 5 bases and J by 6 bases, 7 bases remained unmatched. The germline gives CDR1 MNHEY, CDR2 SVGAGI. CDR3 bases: TGTGCCAGCAGTGAGGGGACAGGGGCCCGCGAGCAGTACTTC. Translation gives CASSEGTGAREQYF.

The CDR3 DNA sequence: TGTGCCAGCAGCTCTCTACTAGCAAAAGAAGACGAGCAGTACTTC. This codes for CASSSLLAKEDEQYF. The chain uses TRBV7-8 and TRBJ2-7; TRBD2 is a possible D gene (6 bases). This CDR3 region has 15 residues. Per germline, CDR1 SGHVS and CDR2 FQNEAQ. V shed 4 bases and J shed 5 bases, with 18 bases lying between them.

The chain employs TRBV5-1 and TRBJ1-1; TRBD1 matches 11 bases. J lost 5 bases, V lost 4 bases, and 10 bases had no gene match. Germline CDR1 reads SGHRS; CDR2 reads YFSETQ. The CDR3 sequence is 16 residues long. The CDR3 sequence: CASSNKDRGLLTEAFF. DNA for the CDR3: TGCGCCAGCAGCAATAAGGACAGGGGGCTTCTTACTGAAGCTTTCTTT.

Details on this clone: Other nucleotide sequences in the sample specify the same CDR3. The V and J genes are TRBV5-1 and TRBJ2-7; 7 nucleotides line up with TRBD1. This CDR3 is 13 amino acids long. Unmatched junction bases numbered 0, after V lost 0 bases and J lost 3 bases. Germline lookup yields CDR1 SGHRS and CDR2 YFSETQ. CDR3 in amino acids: CASSLDRGYEQYF. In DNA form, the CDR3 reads TGCGCCAGCAGCTTGGACAGGGGCTACGAGCAGTACTTC.

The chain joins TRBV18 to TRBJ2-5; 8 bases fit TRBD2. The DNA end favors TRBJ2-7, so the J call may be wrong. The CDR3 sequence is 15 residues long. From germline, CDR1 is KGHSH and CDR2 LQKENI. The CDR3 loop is CASSPRTSSSYEQYF. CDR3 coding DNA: TGTGCCAGCTCACCTCGGACTAGCAGCTCCTACGAGCAGTACTTC.

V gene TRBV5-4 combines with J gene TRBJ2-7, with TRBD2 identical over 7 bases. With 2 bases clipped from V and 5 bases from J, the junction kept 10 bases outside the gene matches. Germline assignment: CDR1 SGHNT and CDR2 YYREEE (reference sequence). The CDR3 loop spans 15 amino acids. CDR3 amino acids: CASSLGGEGRDEQYF. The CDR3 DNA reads TGTGCCAGCAGCTTAGGCGGGGAGGGTAGGGACGAGCAGTACTTC. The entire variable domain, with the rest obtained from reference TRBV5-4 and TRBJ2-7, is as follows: ETGVTQSPTHLIKTRGQQVTLRCSSQSGHNTVSWYQQALGQGPQFIFQYYREEENGRGNFPPRFSGLQFPNYSSELNVNALELDDSALYLCASSLGGEGRDEQYFGPGTRLTVT.

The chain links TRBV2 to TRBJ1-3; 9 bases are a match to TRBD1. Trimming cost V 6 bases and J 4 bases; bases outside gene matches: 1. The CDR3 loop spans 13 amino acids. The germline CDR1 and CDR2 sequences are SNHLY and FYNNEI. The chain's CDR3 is CASRGTGGNTIYF. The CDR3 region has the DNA TGTGCCAGCAGGGGGACAGGGGGAAACACCATATATTTT. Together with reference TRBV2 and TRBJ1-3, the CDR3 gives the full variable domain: EPEVTQTPSHQVTQMGQEVILRCVPISNHLYFYWYRQILGQKVEFLVSFYNNEISEKSEIFDDQFSVERPDGSNFTLKIRSTKLEDSAMYFCASRGTGGNTIYFGEGSWLTVV.

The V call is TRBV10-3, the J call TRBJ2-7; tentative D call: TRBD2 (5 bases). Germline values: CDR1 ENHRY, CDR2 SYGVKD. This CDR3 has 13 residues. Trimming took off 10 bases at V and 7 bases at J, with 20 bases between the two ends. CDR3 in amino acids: CATMRMSGWEQYF. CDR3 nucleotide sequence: TGTGCCACCATGAGAATGAGCGGCTGGGAGCAGTACTTC.

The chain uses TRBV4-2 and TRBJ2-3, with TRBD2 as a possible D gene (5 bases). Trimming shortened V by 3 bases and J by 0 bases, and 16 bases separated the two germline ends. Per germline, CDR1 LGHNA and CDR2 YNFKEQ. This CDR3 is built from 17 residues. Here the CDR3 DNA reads TGTGCCAGCAGCCAGAGAGTTGAACCGGGGAGCACAGATACGCAGTATTTT. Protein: CASSQRVEPGSTDTQYF.

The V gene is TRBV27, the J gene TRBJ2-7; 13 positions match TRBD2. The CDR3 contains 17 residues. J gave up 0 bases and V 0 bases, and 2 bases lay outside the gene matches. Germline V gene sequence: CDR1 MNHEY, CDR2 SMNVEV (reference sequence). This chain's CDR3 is CASSLSGLAGRSYEQYF. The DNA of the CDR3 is TGTGCCAGCAGTTTATCGGGACTAGCGGGACGCTCCTACGAGCAGTACTTC.

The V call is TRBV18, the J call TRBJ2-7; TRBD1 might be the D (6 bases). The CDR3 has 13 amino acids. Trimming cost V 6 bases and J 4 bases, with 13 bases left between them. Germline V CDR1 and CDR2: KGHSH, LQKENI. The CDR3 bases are TGTGCCAGCTCCGAATTGGACAGTTACGAGCAGTACTTC. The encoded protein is CASSELDSYEQYF.

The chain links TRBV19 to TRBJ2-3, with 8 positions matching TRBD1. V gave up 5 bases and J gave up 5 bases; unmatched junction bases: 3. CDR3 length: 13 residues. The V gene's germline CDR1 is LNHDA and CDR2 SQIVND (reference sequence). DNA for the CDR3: TGTGCCAGTAGTGCCGGGACAGGAGATACGCAGTATTTT. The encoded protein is CASSAGTGDTQYF.

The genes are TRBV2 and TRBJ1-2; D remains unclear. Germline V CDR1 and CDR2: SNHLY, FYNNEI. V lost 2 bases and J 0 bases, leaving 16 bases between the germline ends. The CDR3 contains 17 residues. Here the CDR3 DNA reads TGTGCCAGCAGTGAATCCCTTGGAGGTTCCCCTAACTATGGCTACACCTTC. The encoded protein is CASSESLGGSPNYGYTF.

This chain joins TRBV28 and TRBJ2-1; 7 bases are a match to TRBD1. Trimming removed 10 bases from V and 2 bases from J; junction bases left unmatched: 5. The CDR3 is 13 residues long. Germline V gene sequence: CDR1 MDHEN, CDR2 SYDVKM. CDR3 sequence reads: CATDGTAYNEQFF. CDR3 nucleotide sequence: TGTGCCACCGACGGGACAGCCTACAATGAGCAGTTCTTC.

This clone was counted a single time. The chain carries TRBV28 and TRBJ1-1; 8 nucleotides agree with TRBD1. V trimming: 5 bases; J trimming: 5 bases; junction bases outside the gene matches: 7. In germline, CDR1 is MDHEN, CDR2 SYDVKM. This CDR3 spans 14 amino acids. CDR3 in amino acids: CASSTGQGRTEAFF. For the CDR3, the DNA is TGTGCCAGCAGTACCGGACAGGGTCGGACTGAAGCTTTCTTT.

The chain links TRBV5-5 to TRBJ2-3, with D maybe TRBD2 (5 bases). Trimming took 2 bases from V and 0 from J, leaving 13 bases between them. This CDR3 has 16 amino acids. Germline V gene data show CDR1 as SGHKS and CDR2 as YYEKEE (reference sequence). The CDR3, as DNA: TGTGCCAGCAGCTTTCTAGCAGATACTAGCACAGATACGCAGTATTTT. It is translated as CASSFLADTSTDTQYF.